The present T cell receptor beta chain was sequenced within a study of T cell repertoires in cytomegalovirus infection. Study in general: Indicated by public TCR beta signatures were CMV infection and matching HLA type. Study-level results: Identification of carriers of CMV plus the relevant HLA was performed using cumulative public TCR beta family frequency. HLA-C-restricted CMV-specific TCR beta clonotypes prevailed in the ex vivo response.

Concerning this clonotype itself: As yet, its antigen is unknown.

MiXCR, run by TCRdb on the reads, gives a single entry per CDR3 protein. This sample has about half a million distinct CDR3 sequences; approximately 42% occur once, and the top ten carry about 39%. After removal of 4 bases from V and 4 bases from J, the junction contained 10 bases not matched to a gene. The CDR3 runs to 16 residues. CDR1 and CDR2 (germline): SEHNR, FQNEAQ (reference sequence). This receptor was obtained from a human donor in good health (CMV status not recorded). Some clones in this sample may be carry-over from other donors' samples. This chain joins TRBV7-9 and TRBJ2-3, with 8 bases lining up with TRBD2. This specimen consisted of cultured PBMCs, obtained from culture after CMV antigen stimulation. The CDR3 bases are TGTGCCAGCAGCTCCGGCCCGAGCGGGAGCCCAGATACGCAGTATTTT. It is translated as CASSSGPSGSPDTQYF. Full variable domain (missing parts from reference TRBV7-9 and TRBJ2-3): DTGVSQNPRHKITKRGQNVTFRCDPISEHNRLYWYRQTLGQGPEFLTYFQNEAQLEKSRLLSDRFSAERPKGSFSTLEIQRTEQGDSAMYLCASSSGPSGSPDTQYFGPGTRLTVL.